Shown below are 9 T cell receptor beta chains from a single sample sequenced in a study of identical twins. One entry per CDR3 protein results from TCRdb running MiXCR on the 5' RACE reads. The data contain approximately 300,000 distinct CDR3 sequences, roughly 10% of them singletons. These sequences were also reported in another study, on yellow fever vaccine responses in identical twins.

The sequenced sample consisted of CD8+ T cells sorted from blood. The receptors were sampled from a young woman in good health.

This clonotype was detected ten times or more. The rearrangement joins TRBV6-1 to TRBJ2-1; TRBD2 agrees at 10 bases. The CDR3 has 15 amino acids. Germline CDR1 MNHNS, CDR2 SASEGT. J was trimmed by 8 bases and V by 5 bases; bases with no gene match: 9. In DNA, the CDR3 is TGTGCCAGCAGTAGGGGAGCGGGGGGGGGTGATGAGCAGTTCTTC. It is translated as CASSRGAGGGDEQFF.

This clonotype came up many times. The chain joins TRBV12-5 to TRBJ1-1; no definite D call. The CDR3 length is 15 residues. V lost 1 base to trimming and J lost 1 base, with 10 bases between them. Germline assignment: CDR1 LGHNT and CDR2 FRNRAP. In DNA form, the CDR3 reads TGTGCTAGTGGTTTGGGCGGGCTGGGGAACACTGAAGCTTTCTTT. This gives the protein CASGLGGLGNTEAFF.

This clonotype was seen at least ten times. CDR3 nucleotide sequence: TGTGCCAGCAGTGAGACAGCCTTGAACACTGAAGCTTTCTTT. Translated: CASSETALNTEAFF. The rearrangement uses TRBV6-1 and TRBJ1-1; D perhaps matches TRBD1 (5 bases). The CDR3 is 14 amino acids. In germline, CDR1 is MNHNS, CDR2 SASEGT. Between the trimmed V and J ends, which lost 3 bases and 0 bases, there was a span of 8 bases.

This chain uses TRBV5-1 with TRBJ1-1; D remains ambiguous. Germline lookup yields CDR1 SGHRS and CDR2 YFSETQ. V gave up 3 bases and J gave up 2 bases, with 8 bases separating them. This CDR3 region has 13 residues. For the CDR3, the DNA is TGCGCCAGCAGCTCCTGGATAAACACTGAAGCTTTCTTT. Its protein is CASSSWINTEAFF.

There are many counts of this clonotype. The rearrangement joins TRBV12-3 or TRBV12-4 to TRBJ2-5, with 9 bases lining up with TRBD2. Losses at the gene ends were 7 bases for V and 1 base for J; bases not matched to a gene: 7. The CDR3 length is 15 residues. CDR3 coding DNA: TGTGCCAGCAATCGACTAGCGGAGCCCCAAGAGACCCAGTACTTC. This translates into CASNRLAEPQETQYF.

The rearrangement links TRBV20-1 to TRBJ2-3; D possibly corresponds to TRBD2 (6 bases). CDR1 and CDR2 (germline): DFQATT, SNEGSKA (reference sequence). The CDR3 is made up of 16 amino acids. Trimming left V 3 bases short and J 2 bases short, with 18 bases between. The CDR3 DNA follows: TGCAGTGCTAGCCCCACCTCTAGCGTAATCACAGATACGCAGTATTTT. It specifies CSASPTSSVITDTQYF.

This clonotype was detected ten times or more. The CDR3 DNA is TGTGCCAGCAGTTTATCTATAACAGATACGCAGTATTTT. Translated, it gives CASSLSITDTQYF. The V call is TRBV12-3 or TRBV12-4, the J call TRBJ2-3; D call uncertain. CDR3 length: 13 amino acids. Trimming stripped 2 bases from V and 3 bases from J, with 6 bases between.

V is TRBV6-1 and J is TRBJ2-4, with 7 positions matching TRBD2. Germline-derived CDR1 and CDR2 are MNHNS and SASEGT. Trimming cost V 2 bases and J 9 bases; bases outside gene matches: 7. The CDR3 is 14 amino acids. As DNA, the CDR3 is TGTGCCAGCAGTGAATCAGCGGGGATGGGCATTCAGTACTTC. This sequence encodes CASSESAGMGIQYF.

In nucleotides, the CDR3 is TGTGCCAGCAGTTTAAGTGCGGGGGGAGAGACCCAGTACTTC. This codes for CASSLSAGGETQYF. The chain employs TRBV27 and TRBJ2-5; 8 bases are a match to TRBD2. The CDR3 totals 14 residues. J was trimmed by 4 bases and V by 2 bases; bases with no gene match: 3. Germline values: CDR1 MNHEY, CDR2 SMNVEV (reference sequence).